This T cell receptor beta chain was sequenced for a study of T cells in localized non-small cell lung cancer. Broader study findings: The study linked higher blood T cell density to longer overall survival.

Points on this clone: The antigen is undetermined.

The CDR3 sequence is 16 residues long. The germline V gene has CDR1 SGHNT and CDR2 YYREEE (reference sequence). Trimming cost V 3 bases and J 6 bases, with 18 bases left between them. The assay was immunoSEQ multiplex PCR, and TCRdb's table has in-frame clones only and misses some. The sample lists about 56,000 clones, more than 80% occurring once. The sequence was collected from a woman aged 40-70 years with stage I lung adenocarcinoma. The V call is TRBV5-4, the J call TRBJ1-4; D may be TRBD1 (6 bases). The source material was peripheral blood, sampled before any cancer treatment. The CDR3 region has the DNA TGTGCCAGCAGCTCGGGGGGACAAACCAGGGATGAAAAACTGTTTTTT. This sequence encodes CASSSGGQTRDEKLFF.